This T cell receptor beta chain was recovered during a study of memory CD4+ T cells and cytomegalovirus serostatus. This clone was detected only a few times. Measured with immunoSEQ multiplex PCR; TCRdb has only the in-frame clones, and not every one. The sample yields around 45,000 clones, approximately 82% seen once. Single viable CD3+CD4+CD8-CD45RO+ cells were sorted as the memory CD4+ T cells. Germline V CDR1 and CDR2: SGHRS, YFSETQ. CDR3 length equals 13 residues. V was clipped by 1 base and J by 10 bases, with 13 bases between them. The rearrangement links TRBV5-1 to TRBJ2-3; D remains unclear. Sequenced input: memory CD4+ T cells from blood. The clonotype originates from an adult in good health and CMV-seronegative. CDR3 sequence reads: CASSLSQRDAQYF. CDR3 nucleotides: TGCGCCAGCAGCTTGTCCCAAAGGGATGCGCAGTATTTT.